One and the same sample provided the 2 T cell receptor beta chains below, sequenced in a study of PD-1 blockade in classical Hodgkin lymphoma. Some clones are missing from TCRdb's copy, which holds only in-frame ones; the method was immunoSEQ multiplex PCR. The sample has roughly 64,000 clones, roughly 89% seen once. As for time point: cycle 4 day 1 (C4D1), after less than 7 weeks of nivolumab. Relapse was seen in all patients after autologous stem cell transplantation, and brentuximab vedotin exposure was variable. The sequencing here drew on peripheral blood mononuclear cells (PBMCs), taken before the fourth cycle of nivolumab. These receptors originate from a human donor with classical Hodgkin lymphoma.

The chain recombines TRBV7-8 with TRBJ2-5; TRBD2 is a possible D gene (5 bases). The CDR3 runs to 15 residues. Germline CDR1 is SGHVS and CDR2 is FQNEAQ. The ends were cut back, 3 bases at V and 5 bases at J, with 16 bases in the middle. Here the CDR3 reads CASSFRRAPGETQYF. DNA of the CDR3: TGTGCCAGCAGCTTCCGGCGGGCCCCCGGGGAGACCCAGTACTTC.

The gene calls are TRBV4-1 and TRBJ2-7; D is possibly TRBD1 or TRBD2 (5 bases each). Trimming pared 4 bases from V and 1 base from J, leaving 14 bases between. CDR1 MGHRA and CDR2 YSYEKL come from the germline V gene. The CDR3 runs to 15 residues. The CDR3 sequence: CASSPTGPASYEQYF. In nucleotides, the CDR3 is TGCGCCAGCAGCCCTACGGGACCCGCGTCCTACGAGCAGTACTTC.